The entry below describes one T cell receptor (beta chain). This record comes from a study of cytomegalovirus exposure and HLA in healthy donors. This CDR3 is built from 16 residues. V dropped 6 bases and J dropped 2 bases, with 17 bases sitting between them. The germline V gene has CDR1 MNHEY and CDR2 SMNVEV (reference sequence). The PCR ran on 60 Vbeta and 13 Jbeta primers. Only in-frame clones appear in the TCRdb table, and some are missing; sequencing was by immunoSEQ multiplex PCR. The sample yields about 160,000 clones, less than 90% seen once. Sequenced sample: PBMCs. V is TRBV27 and J is TRBJ2-1; D remains ambiguous. The receptor was derived from a young woman in good health and CMV-seronegative. CDR3 coding DNA: TGTGCCAGCAGCAATCAGGCCCAGATGGCCTACAATGAGCAGTTCTTC. It is translated as CASSNQAQMAYNEQFF.